A single sample is the source of the 21 T cell receptor beta chains below, sequenced in a study of HIV-infected children after antiretroviral therapy interruption. Treatment denoted: PENTA 11 planned treatment interruption arm or continuous ART arm. RNA-based 3' RACE libraries used unique molecular identifiers. TCRdb itself ran the 3' RACE reads through MiXCR, one entry per CDR3 protein. In the table there are about 89,000 distinct CDR3 sequences, about 7.2% of which are singletons. The material was CD45RA+ CD4+ T cells from PBMCs, pooled from several time points, obtained from a donor given antiretroviral therapy, either interrupted or continuous. Subset meaning: naive CD4+ CD45RA+ CD45RO- T cells. The receptors derive from a pool of human donors with HIV.

This clonotype was recorded many times. The chain recombines TRBV19 with TRBJ2-7; tentatively, D is TRBD1 (5 bases). V was trimmed by 2 bases and J by 5 bases, leaving 16 bases between them. Germline CDR1 LNHDA, CDR2 SQIVND (reference sequence). The CDR3 is 15 amino acids. DNA for the CDR3: TGTGCCAGTAGTATACGTGGCAGGGTTGCCCACGAGCAGTACTTC. It codes for CASSIRGRVAHEQYF.

This chain connects TRBV20-1 to TRBJ2-1, with unresolved D. V dropped 5 bases and J dropped 0 bases, with 20 bases sitting between them. CDR3 size: 17 residues. The germline CDR1 and CDR2 sequences are DFQATT and SNEGSKA (reference sequence). For the CDR3, the DNA is TGCAGTGCTCTATCCCCCCGTAGGGTAAGCTCCTACAATGAGCAGTTCTTC. Protein sequence: CSALSPRRVSSYNEQFF.

Many counts were recorded for this clonotype. The chain combines TRBV12-3 or TRBV12-4 with TRBJ1-1; D call uncertain. V lost 8 bases and J 0 bases, leaving 16 bases between the germline ends. CDR3 size: 15 residues. CDR3 coding DNA: TGTGCCAGCGTAATCCGAGCGGCGATGAACACTGAAGCTTTCTTT. It codes for CASVIRAAMNTEAFF.

This clonotype was recorded at least ten times. The chain combines TRBV20-1 with TRBJ1-1; D uncertain. Germline CDR1 DFQATT, CDR2 SNEGSKA (reference sequence). The CDR3 spans 14 residues. V was cut by 6 bases and J by 1 base, with 15 bases left in between. The CDR3 DNA reads TGCAGTGCGAAACCGGGCGGGAGGAACACTGAAGCTTTCTTT. It yields the protein CSAKPGGRNTEAFF.

Many counts were recorded for this clonotype. The chain is built from TRBV28 and TRBJ2-7, with D perhaps matching TRBD2 (5 bases). With 7 bases removed from V and 5 bases from J, the gap between germline ends came to 15 bases. CDR1 is MDHEN, CDR2 SYDVKM, per germline. CDR3 size: 13 residues. For the CDR3, the DNA is TGTGCCAGCACCACTTTCACCGGGGACGAGCAGTACTTC. Translation: CASTTFTGDEQYF.

This clonotype has a count of ten or more. The V and J genes are TRBV24-1 and TRBJ1-2; D gene ambiguous. The CDR3 sequence is 12 residues long. Trimming removed 5 bases at V and 10 bases at J, with 13 bases between. From germline, CDR1 is KGHDR and CDR2 SFDVKD. The CDR3 DNA reads as TGTGCCACCAGTGTGGCCGCGGTCCTCTACACCTTC. Its translation: CATSVAAVLYTF.

This clonotype was detected many times. The chain is built from TRBV7-6 and TRBJ2-1; TRBD2 matches 7 bases. J was trimmed by 5 bases and V by 5 bases; bases with no gene match: 12. The germline V gene has CDR1 SGHVS and CDR2 FNYEAQ. The CDR3 length is 16 residues. The CDR3: CASSAMGGVLDNEQFF. Written as DNA, the CDR3 is TGTGCCAGCAGCGCCATGGGGGGGGTTTTGGACAATGAGCAGTTCTTC. Together with reference TRBV7-6 and TRBJ2-1, the CDR3 gives the full variable domain: GAGVSQSPRYKVTKRGQDVALRCDPISGHVSLYWYRQALGQGPEFLTYFNYEAQQDKSGLPNDRFSAERPEGSISTLTIQRTEQRDSAMYRCASSAMGGVLDNEQFFGPGTRLTVL.

There are many counts of this clonotype. The J gene is TRBJ1-2, the V gene TRBV11-1; possibly TRBD1 for D (6 bases). This CDR3 spans 15 amino acids. Germline CDR1 reads SGHAT; CDR2 reads FQDESV (reference sequence). Trimming left V 5 bases short and J 0 bases short, with 13 bases between. CDR3 DNA sequence: TGTGCCAGCAGCCGCAACAGGGACCCTAACTATGGCTACACCTTC. Protein product: CASSRNRDPNYGYTF.

This clonotype was detected many times. The chain recombines TRBV10-2 with TRBJ1-4; D uncertain. This CDR3 has 16 amino acids. The V end lost 0 bases, the J end lost 7 bases, and 15 bases lay between the germline ends. Germline V lookup: CDR1 WSHSY, CDR2 SAAADI. CDR3: CASSESTRSLGEKLFF. CDR3 bases: TGCGCCAGCAGTGAGTCGACGAGGTCGTTGGGTGAAAAACTGTTTTTT.

This clonotype was detected ten times or more. The genes are TRBV12-3 or TRBV12-4 and TRBJ1-1; D is ambiguous. CDR3 size: 12 residues. Trimming removed 4 bases at V and 4 bases at J, with 7 bases between. CDR3 bases: TGTGCCAGCAGTTGGGATGGCACTGAAGCTTTCTTT. This translates into CASSWDGTEAFF.

This clonotype occurred a few times. In DNA, the CDR3 is TGTGCCAGCAGCCCCTCGCGGGGTGCGACAGATACGCAGTATTTT. Encoded protein: CASSPSRGATDTQYF. The V gene is TRBV9, the J gene TRBJ2-3, with D possibly TRBD2 on 6 matching bases. CDR1 is SGDLS and CDR2 is YYNGEE in the germline V gene. Trimming pared 4 bases from V and 3 bases from J, leaving 15 bases between. The length of the CDR3 is 15 residues.

This clonotype has at least ten counts. The chain employs TRBV5-1 and TRBJ2-1; 8 nucleotides align to TRBD2. CDR1 and CDR2 from the germline V gene are SGHRS and YFSETQ. V shed 4 bases and J 7 bases; nucleotides not matched to a gene: 13. This CDR3 comprises 16 residues. CDR3 loop: CASSILAGRATNEQFF. CDR3 nucleotide sequence: TGCGCCAGCAGCATCCTAGCCGGGAGGGCCACGAATGAGCAGTTCTTC. The full variable domain, its missing parts supplied by reference TRBV5-1 and TRBJ2-1, is KAGVTQTPRYLIKTRGQQVTLSCSPISGHRSVSWYQQTPGQGLQFLFEYFSETQRNKGNFPGRFSGRQFSNSRSEMNVSTLELGDSALYLCASSILAGRATNEQFFGPGTRLTVL.

This clonotype was detected ten times or more. The chain recombines TRBV20-1 with TRBJ2-7; 7 bases line up with TRBD2. The V gene end was trimmed by 2 bases and the J gene end by 4 bases; junction bases not matched to a gene: 8. Germline CDR1 and CDR2: DFQATT and SNEGSKA (reference sequence). The CDR3 covers 14 residues. CDR3 in amino acids: CSARLGGVKYEQYF. The CDR3 DNA is TGCAGTGCTAGACTGGGAGGGGTTAAGTACGAGCAGTACTTC.

The V call is TRBV3-1, the J call TRBJ2-2, with D possibly being TRBD2 (5 bases). In germline, CDR1 is LGHDT, CDR2 YNNKEL (reference sequence). CDR3 length: 14 residues. V was clipped by 2 bases and J by 13 bases, with 17 bases between them. CDR3 bases: TGTGCCAGCAGCCAAAGCGAACTAGGCCCGGTGCTGTTTTTT. It specifies CASSQSELGPVLFF.

This clonotype was seen a few times. The chain employs TRBV27 and TRBJ1-3; 8 positions agree with TRBD1. The CDR3 totals 15 residues. After removal of 0 bases from V and 7 bases from J, the junction contained 5 bases not matched to a gene. Germline CDR1 reads MNHEY; CDR2 reads SMNVEV (reference sequence). CDR3 nucleotides: TGTGCCAGCAGTTTATCCCCGGACAGGGTGAACACCATATATTTT. It yields the protein CASSLSPDRVNTIYF.

This clonotype was counted only a few times. The CDR3 DNA reads as TGTGCCACCAGTGATCCCTCCGGGTTGGCCGGGGAGCTGTTTTTT. Amino acid sequence: CATSDPSGLAGELFF. The V gene is TRBV24-1, the J gene TRBJ2-2; D gene ambiguous. V dropped 3 bases and J dropped 6 bases, with 13 bases sitting between them. This CDR3 region has 15 residues. Germline-derived CDR1 and CDR2 are KGHDR and SFDVKD.

As concerns this clonotype: Possible read error: a much larger clone is one base away. The rearrangement uses TRBV5-1 and TRBJ1-4; 7 bases are shared with TRBD1. Germline values: CDR1 SGHRS, CDR2 YFSETQ. CDR3 length equals 15 residues. Germline trimming cut 2 bases from V and 7 bases from J; bases unmatched to any gene: 8. The CDR3 is CASSFYRGASEKLFF. CDR3 DNA: TGCGCCAGCAGCTTCTACAGGGGAGCTAGTGAAAAACTGTTTTTT.

This clonotype was observed many times. CDR3 amino acids: CAISESNDSYEQYF. Written as DNA, the CDR3 is TGTGCCATCAGTGAGTCGAACGATTCCTACGAGCAGTACTTC. This rearrangement joins TRBV10-3 to TRBJ2-7; unclear D gene. Germline CDR1 reads ENHRY; CDR2 reads SYGVKD. Trimming removed 0 bases from V and 1 base from J, with 7 bases in between. The CDR3 sequence is 14 residues long.

This clonotype was seen repeatedly, ten times or more. V usage is TRBV19 and J usage is TRBJ2-2; TRBD1 matches at 9 bases. The length of the CDR3 is 17 residues. V lost 7 bases, J lost 5 bases, and 14 bases stayed unmatched. CDR1 and CDR2 from the germline V gene are LNHDA and SQIVND (reference sequence). CDR3 bases: TGTGCCAGTAAAACCCCCGGGACAGGGCTCTTAACCGGGGAGCTGTTTTTT. Amino acids: CASKTPGTGLLTGELFF.

This clonotype was seen at least ten times. The chain links TRBV6-1 to TRBJ1-1; 7 nucleotides line up with TRBD1. Germline CDR1 MNHNS, CDR2 SASEGT. Trimming removed 1 base from V and 5 bases from J; junction bases left unmatched: 4. This CDR3 is built from 14 residues. CDR3 sequence reads: CASSEGDRATEAFF. DNA of the CDR3: TGTGCCAGCAGTGAAGGAGACAGGGCGACTGAAGCTTTCTTT.

This clonotype was seen ten or more times. CDR3 region: CASSGGLSGANVLTF. The CDR3, as DNA: TGTGCCAGCAGTGGGGGGCTCTCTGGGGCCAACGTCCTGACTTTC. The rearrangement joins TRBV28 to TRBJ2-6; D may match TRBD1 or TRBD2 (6 bases each). The CDR3 extends over 15 amino acids. V dropped 5 bases and J dropped 0 bases, with 8 bases sitting between them. Germline V gene lookup returns CDR1 MDHEN and CDR2 SYDVKM.